A selection of T cell receptor beta chains follows, all from one sample in a study of graft-versus-host responses after intestinal transplantation. Profiling relied on immunoSEQ multiplex PCR, and the TCRdb table lists in-frame clones only, not all of them. The sample contains around 15,000 clones, 70% to 90% of which appear only once. The material was bone marrow, obtained more than 120 days after intestinal transplantation. These receptors originate from a human patient who received an intestinal transplant, so some T cells may come from the graft donor. CDR3s include the opening cysteine and the closing phenylalanine or tryptophan. A D gene is named only where the DNA matches it firmly. Size is omitted from some rows. Given values are once, few, many or a class for expanded clones.

size,D,V,J,DNA,CDR3
.,TRBD2,TRBV6-5,TRBJ2-3,TGTGCCAGCAGTAGGCCGGGACTAGGTGGTACGCAGTATTTT,CASSRPGLGGTQYF
.,.,TRBV14,TRBJ1-1,TGTGCCAGCAGCCAAAGACCTCTGGACACTGAAGCTTTCTTT,CASSQRPLDTEAFF
.,.,TRBV9,TRBJ2-1,TGTGCCAGCAGCGCCGGACTGACCTACAATGAGCAGTTCTTC,CASSAGLTYNEQFF
.,TRBD2,TRBV2,TRBJ2-3,TGTGCCAGCAGGGTGATAGCGGGAGGGCCAAGTCAAGATACGCAGTATTTT,CASRVIAGGPSQDTQYF
.,TRBD2,TRBV28,TRBJ2-5,TGTGCCAGCAGTTACGCAGGGCGGGGGGAGACCCAGTACTTC,CASSYAGRGETQYF
.,.,TRBV5-6,TRBJ2-7,TGTGCCAGCAGCTTGGAGGGTATCCGCGGACATAGACCCTACGAGCAGTACTTC,CASSLEGIRGHRPYEQYF
.,TRBD2,TRBV11-3,TRBJ2-1,TGTGCCAGCAGCCCTCGGACTAGCGGGAGGGTAAGTGAGCAGTTCTTC,CASSPRTSGRVSEQFF
.,.,TRBV6-5,TRBJ1-1,TGTGCCAGCACCCCAACAGGGATGAACACTGAAGCTTTCTTT,CASTPTGMNTEAFF
.,.,TRBV10-3,TRBJ2-2,TGTGCCATCAGTGAACTAGTAGGGACCGGGGAGCTGTTTTTT,CAISELVGTGELFF
.,.,TRBV5-1,TRBJ1-5,TGCGCCAGCAGCAGGGGTGTAGATCAGCCCCAGCATTTT,CASSRGVDQPQHF
once,TRBD2,TRBV29-1,TRBJ2-3,TGCAGCGTTGAAGTCGCGGGAGGGGCAGATACGCAGTATTTT,CSVEVAGGADTQYF
.,TRBD1,TRBV15,TRBJ1-6,TGTGCCACCGGTGACAGGGCGAATTCACCCCTCCACTTT,CATGDRANSPLHF
.,.,TRBV5-1,TRBJ1-2,TGCGCCAGCAGCTATCGGACTACTAACTATGGCTACACCTTC,CASSYRTTNYGYTF
once,.,TRBV9,TRBJ2-2,TGTGCCAGCAGCGCTGACCCCTTCACGAACACCGGGGAGCTGTTTTTT,CASSADPFTNTGELFF
.,TRBD2,TRBV11-3,TRBJ2-2,TGTGCCAGCAGCTTAGGGGGGACTAGCGGCCTCGGGGAGCTGTTTTTT,CASSLGGTSGLGELFF
.,.,TRBV6-4,TRBJ2-1,TGTGCCAGCAGTGACTCTAGCGGCTCCTACAATGAGCAGTTCTTC,CASSDSSGSYNEQFF
.,TRBD2,TRBV4-3,TRBJ2-1,TGCGCCAGCAGCTTCTGGGGAGCGGGAGAGAATGAGCAGTTCTTC,CASSFWGAGENEQFF
.,.,TRBV11-2,TRBJ2-7,TGTGCCAGCAGCTTAAGCCCTCCCTACGAGCAGTACTTC,CASSLSPPYEQYF
.,TRBD1,TRBV9,TRBJ1-1,TGTGCCAGCAGCGTCGGGACAGGGAACACTGAAGCTTTCTTT,CASSVGTGNTEAFF
.,.,TRBV23-1,TRBJ1-2,TGCGCCAGCAGTCATCCACGTCCGACCGGACAGAGGGGCTACACCTTC,CASSHPRPTGQRGYTF
.,.,TRBV28,TRBJ1-3,TGTGCCAGCAGAGGGGCCGGAAACACCATATATTTT,CASRGAGNTIYF
.,.,TRBV15,TRBJ1-4,TGTGCCACCAGCAGTTCCGACAGTCCCAATGAAAAACTGTTTTTT,CATSSSDSPNEKLFF
.,TRBD2,TRBV30,TRBJ2-5,TGTGCCTGGAGTCCGGGACTAGCGACGGAGACCCAGTACTTC,CAWSPGLATETQYF
.,.,TRBV5-5,TRBJ2-5,TGTGCCAGCAGCGGACGACTGTCGGGCGACCAAGAGACCCAGTACTTC,CASSGRLSGDQETQYF
.,TRBD2,TRBV11-2,TRBJ2-7,TGTGCCAGCAGTCGACTAGCGGGGAGCTCCTACGAGCAGTACTTC,CASSRLAGSSYEQYF
.,TRBD1,TRBV15,TRBJ2-1,TGTGCCACCAGCAGAGATGACAGGGTTTTGTACAATGAGCAGTTCTTC,CATSRDDRVLYNEQFF
once,.,TRBV9,TRBJ1-1,TGTGCCAGCAGCGTATTAATCCCCGGGCAGGGGATCACTGAAGCTTTCTTT,CASSVLIPGQGITEAFF
.,.,TRBV5-1,TRBJ1-1,TGCGCCAGCAGCTTGGAAGGCATGAACACTGAAGCTTTCTTT,CASSLEGMNTEAFF
once,TRBD1,TRBV7-9,TRBJ1-1,TGTGCCAGCAGCTCGGGACAGGGGGCGAAAGGCACTGAAGCTTTCTTT,CASSSGQGAKGTEAFF
.,TRBD1,TRBV6-4,TRBJ2-5,TGTGCCAGCAGTGACGGGATGACAGGGAGCCCCCAAGAGACCCAGTACTTC,CASSDGMTGSPQETQYF
few,.,TRBV5-4,TRBJ1-1,TGTGCCAGCAGCCTGCCTGGGAACACTGAAGCTTTCTTT,CASSLPGNTEAFF
.,TRBD1,TRBV6-1,TRBJ1-5,TGTGCCATCAGTGAGCCCGGGACAGGGGGAAGGAGTCAGCCCCAGCATTTT,CAISEPGTGGRSQPQHF
.,.,TRBV19,TRBJ2-1,TGTGCCAGTAGTATTCCGCCGTGGGACCCCTCCTACAATGAGCAGTTCTTC,CASSIPPWDPSYNEQFF
.,TRBD1,TRBV29-1,TRBJ2-7,TGCAGCGTCTACAAACCGGGACAGGGCTACGAGCAGTACTTC,CSVYKPGQGYEQYF
once,.,TRBV28,TRBJ1-5,TGTGCCAGCAGTGTACAGGGTTACCCTCGACAGCCCCAGCATTTT,CASSVQGYPRQPQHF
.,TRBD2,TRBV28,TRBJ2-3,TGTGCCAGCAGTCCGAGCGGGGCTAGCACAGATACGCAGTATTTT,CASSPSGASTDTQYF
.,.,TRBV6-5,TRBJ1-2,TGTGCCAGCAGTTACTCGTCGCGGGGCGACTATGGCTACACCTTC,CASSYSSRGDYGYTF
.,TRBD1,TRBV2,TRBJ2-1,TGTGCCAGCAGTGGGACAGGGGGCTACAATGAGCAGTTCTTC,CASSGTGGYNEQFF
.,TRBD1,TRBV7-6,TRBJ2-7,TGTGCCAGCAGCACCCGCCCGGGGACAGGTTCCTTCAAGGAGCAGTACTTC,CASSTRPGTGSFKEQYF
large,.,TRBV13,TRBJ1-2,TGTGCCAGCAGCTTAGGTGGAGGGCCTACTAACTATGGCTACACCTTC,CASSLGGGPTNYGYTF